This T cell receptor beta chain was found in a study of regulatory T cells in long-lasting Graves disease. HTBI primers from iRepertoire and Arm-PCR of CDR3 regions yielded the TCR beta libraries. MiXCR, applied by TCRdb to the multiplex PCR reads, yields one record per CDR3 protein. The sample includes roughly 500,000 distinct CDR3 sequences, about 20% of them seen just once. V lost 0 bases, J lost 8 bases, and 12 bases stayed unmatched. This CDR3 comprises 17 residues. CDR1 and CDR2 (germline): SGHTA, FQGTGA. Sample time point: persistent/refractory GD, antithyroid drugs over 5 years with positive TRAb. Isolated PBMC RNA provided the starting material for the TCR library. The patients were drawn from one endocrinology department in Xi'an, China.

This clonotype originated in a female donor with Graves disease. The sample in question was peripheral blood mononuclear cells (PBMCs), obtained when the disease was refractory, from a patient treated with antithyroid drugs. The gene calls are TRBV7-3 and TRBJ2-1; 8 nucleotides line up with TRBD2. In nucleotides, the CDR3 is TGTGCCAGCAGCTTAACGCTAGCGGGTACGACGAGCGATGAGCAGTTCTTC. This translates into CASSLTLAGTTSDEQFF.